This record concerns one T cell receptor (beta chain) sequence. The germline V gene encodes CDR1 SGHRS and CDR2 YFSETQ. J lost 6 bases, V lost 0 bases, and 0 bases had no gene match. The CDR3 consists of 14 residues. Profiling relied on immunoSEQ multiplex PCR, and the TCRdb table lists in-frame clones only, not all of them. In the table there are hundreds of thousands of clones, 74% of which are singletons. The sample belongs to a study of shared clonotypes between healthy human individuals. Sequenced: memory CD4+ T cells sorted from blood. Subset noted: CD45RA-negative fraction. This receptor was taken from a woman aged 25 to 45 in good health. This rearrangement joins TRBV5-1 to TRBJ2-2; 9 positions agree with TRBD2. This CDR3 is CASSLVAGAGELFF. For the CDR3, the DNA is TGCGCCAGCAGCTTGGTAGCGGGAGCCGGGGAGCTGTTTTTT.